The rows below give T cell receptor beta chains drawn from one sample of a study of blood T cell repertoires in COVID-19. Here immunoSEQ multiplex PCR was the method, and the copy in TCRdb shows in-frame clones only, minus some. The table lists more than 300,000 clones, approximately 91% of them singletons. Sequenced: PBMCs or T cells enriched from blood (not recorded which). These receptors all stem from a woman between 25 and 40 years old who had been exposed to COVID-19. Each CDR3 is given with its conserved first and last residue. The D gene is left open where the match is weak.

>TRBJ2-3|TRBD2|TRBV5-1
CASSFRGENPDTQYF
TGCGCCAGCAGCTTCCGGGGGGAGAACCCAGATACGCAGTATTTT
>TRBJ1-2|NA|TRBV5-6
CASSLFGGTRTNYGYTF
TGTGCCAGCAGCTTGTTCGGTGGGACACGAACTAACTATGGCTACACCTTC
>TRBJ2-5|NA|TRBV5-5
CASSFGGETQYF
TGTGCCAGCAGCTTCGGGGGTGAGACCCAGTACTTC
>TRBJ2-5|NA|TRBV20-1
CNLLVGETQYF
TGCAATCTACTAGTGGGTGAGACCCAGTACTTC
>TRBJ2-3|NA|TRBV9
CASSARQTVVTDTQYF
TGTGCCAGCAGTGCCCGTCAGACAGTAGTCACAGATACGCAGTATTTT
>TRBJ2-2|NA|TRBV5-4
CASSLSGAGELFF
TGTGCCAGCAGCTTGTCAGGGGCCGGGGAGCTGTTTTTT
>TRBJ2-1|TRBD1|TRBV7-9
CASSRLGQGLGNEQFF
TGTGCCAGCAGCCGGCTCGGACAGGGGTTAGGCAATGAGCAGTTCTTC
>TRBJ1-4|TRBD1|TRBV19
CASSTQGANEKLFF
TGTGCCAGTAGTACACAGGGGGCTAATGAAAAACTGTTTTTT
>TRBJ1-1|TRBD1|TRBV19
CASRGTGPYTEAFF
TGTGCCAGTAGAGGGACAGGCCCTTACACTGAAGCTTTCTTT
>TRBJ1-2|NA|TRBV29-1
CSVDGRGGYTF
TGCAGCGTTGACGGCAGGGGAGGCTACACCTTC
>TRBJ2-1|NA|TRBV5-1
CASSLGSYNEQFF
TGCGCCAGCAGCTTGGGTAGCTACAATGAGCAGTTCTTC
>TRBJ1-2|NA|TRBV19
CASRSERDNYGYTF
TGTGCCAGCCGATCTGAGCGGGACAACTATGGCTACACCTTC
>TRBJ1-6|NA|TRBV9
CASSVGGRDSPLHF
TGTGCCAGCAGCGTTGGGGGGAGGGATTCACCCCTCCACTTT
>TRBJ1-5|NA|TRBV7-9
CASGRDNQPQHF
TGTGCCAGCGGACGGGACAATCAGCCCCAGCATTTT
>TRBJ2-5|NA|TRBV10-2
CASSEHQQETQYF
TGCGCCAGCAGTGAGCACCAGCAAGAGACCCAGTACTTC
>TRBJ2-3|NA|TRBV7-2
CASSINGLRVTDTQYF
TGTGCCAGCAGCATAAATGGACTGCGCGTCACAGATACGCAGTATTTT
>TRBJ1-2|TRBD1|TRBV6-4
CASSEGTGLSGYTF
TGTGCCAGCAGTGAGGGGACAGGGTTGAGTGGCTACACCTTC
>TRBJ2-5|TRBD1|TRBV9
CASSAGNRDRPQYF
TGTGCCAGCAGCGCCGGGAACCGGGACAGGCCCCAGTACTTC
>TRBJ1-4|TRBD1|TRBV9
CASSPGQETEKLFF
TGTGCCAGCAGCCCTGGACAGGAAACGGAAAAACTGTTTTTT
>TRBJ1-6|NA|TRBV7-2
CASSLFFRAGTSPLHF
TGTGCCAGCAGCTTATTTTTCCGGGCGGGGACCTCACCCCTCCACTTT